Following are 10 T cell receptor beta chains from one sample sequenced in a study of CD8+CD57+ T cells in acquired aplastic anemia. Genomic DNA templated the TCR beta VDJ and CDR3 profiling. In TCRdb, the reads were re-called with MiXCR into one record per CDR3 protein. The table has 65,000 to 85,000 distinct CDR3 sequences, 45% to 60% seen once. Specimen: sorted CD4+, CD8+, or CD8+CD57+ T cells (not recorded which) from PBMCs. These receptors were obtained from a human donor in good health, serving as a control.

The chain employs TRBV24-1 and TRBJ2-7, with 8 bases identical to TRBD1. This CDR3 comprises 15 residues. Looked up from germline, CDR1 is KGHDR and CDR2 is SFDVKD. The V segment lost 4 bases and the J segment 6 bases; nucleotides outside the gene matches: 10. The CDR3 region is CATSDPGTGVCEQYF. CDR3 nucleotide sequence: TGTGCCACCAGTGACCCTGGGACAGGAGTATGCGAGCAGTACTTC.

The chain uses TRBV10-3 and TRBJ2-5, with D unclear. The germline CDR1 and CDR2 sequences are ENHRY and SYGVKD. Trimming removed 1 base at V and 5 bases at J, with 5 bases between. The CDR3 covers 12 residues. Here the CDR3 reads CAISELGETQYF. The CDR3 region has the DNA TGTGCCATCAGTGAGTTGGGTGAGACCCAGTACTTC.

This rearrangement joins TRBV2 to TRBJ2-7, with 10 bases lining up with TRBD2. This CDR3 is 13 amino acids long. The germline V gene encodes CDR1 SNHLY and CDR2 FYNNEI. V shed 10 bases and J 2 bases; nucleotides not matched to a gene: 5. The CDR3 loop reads CAIGTSETYEQYF. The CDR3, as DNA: TGTGCCATCGGGACTAGCGAAACCTACGAGCAGTACTTC.

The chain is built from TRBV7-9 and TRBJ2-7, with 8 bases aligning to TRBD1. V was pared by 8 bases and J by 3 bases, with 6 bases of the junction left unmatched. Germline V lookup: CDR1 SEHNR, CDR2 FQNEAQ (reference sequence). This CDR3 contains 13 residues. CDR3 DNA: TGTGCCAGCGCCCTCAGGGGGCACTACGAGCAGTACTTC. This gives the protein CASALRGHYEQYF.

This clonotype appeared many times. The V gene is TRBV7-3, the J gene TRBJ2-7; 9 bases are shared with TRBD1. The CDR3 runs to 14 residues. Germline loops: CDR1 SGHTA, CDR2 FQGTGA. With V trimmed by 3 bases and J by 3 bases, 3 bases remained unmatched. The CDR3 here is CASSLTGGDYEQYF. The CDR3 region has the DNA TGTGCCAGCAGCTTGACAGGGGGGGACTACGAGCAGTACTTC.

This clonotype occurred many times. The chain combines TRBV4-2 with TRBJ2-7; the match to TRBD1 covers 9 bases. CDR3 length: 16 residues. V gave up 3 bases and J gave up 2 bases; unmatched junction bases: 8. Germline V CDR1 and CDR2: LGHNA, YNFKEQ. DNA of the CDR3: TGTGCCAGCAGCCAGAACACCGGGACAGGGACCTACGAGCAGTACTTC. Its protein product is CASSQNTGTGTYEQYF.

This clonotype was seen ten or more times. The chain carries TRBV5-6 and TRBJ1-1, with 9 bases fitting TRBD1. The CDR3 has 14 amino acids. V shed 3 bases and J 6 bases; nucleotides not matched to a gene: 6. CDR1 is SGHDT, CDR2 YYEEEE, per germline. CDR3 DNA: TGTGCCAGCAGCTGGGGACAGGGTTGGCCTGAAGCTTTCTTT. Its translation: CASSWGQGWPEAFF.

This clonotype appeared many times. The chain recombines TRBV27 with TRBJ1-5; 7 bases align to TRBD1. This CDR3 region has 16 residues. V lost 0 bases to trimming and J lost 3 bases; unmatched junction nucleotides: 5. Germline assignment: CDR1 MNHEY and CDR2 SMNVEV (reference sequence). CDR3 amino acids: CASSLSGQANNQPQHF. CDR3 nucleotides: TGTGCCAGCAGTTTATCCGGACAGGCCAACAATCAGCCCCAGCATTTT.

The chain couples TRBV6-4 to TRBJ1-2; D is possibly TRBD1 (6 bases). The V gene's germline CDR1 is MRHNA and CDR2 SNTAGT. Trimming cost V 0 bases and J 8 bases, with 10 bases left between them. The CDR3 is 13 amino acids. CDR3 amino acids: CASSDSGQGGYTF. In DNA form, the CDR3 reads TGTGCCAGCAGTGACTCGGGGCAGGGGGGCTACACCTTC.

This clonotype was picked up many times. CDR3 nucleotides: TGTGCCAGCAGCACACCGGGGGGCTACGAGCAGTACTTC. Translation gives CASSTPGGYEQYF. V gene TRBV5-4 combines with J gene TRBJ2-7; 7 bases agree with TRBD2. Germline loops: CDR1 SGHNT, CDR2 YYREEE (reference sequence). The CDR3 extends over 13 amino acids. Trimming cost V 4 bases and J 3 bases; bases outside gene matches: 4.